The rows below give T cell receptor beta chains drawn from one sample of a study of control samples from healthy donors and cancer patients. Measured with immunoSEQ multiplex PCR; TCRdb has only the in-frame clones, and not every one. Found here are around 120,000 clones, approximately 87% of them singletons; the top ten hold roughly 2.8%. Source material: blood. These receptors all come from a man between 60 and 70 years old in good health. The CDR3 runs from the conserved cysteine through the conserved F or W. The D gene is left open where the match is weak. Not all rows give a size; the values are once, few, many and, for expanded clones, a class.

v_gene	j_gene	len	d_gene	abundance	CDR3nt	CDR3aa
TRBV5-6	TRBJ2-5	14	TRBD1	-	TGTGCCAGCAGCTTGGACAGGGGCGGAGAGACCCAGTACTTC	CASSLDRGGETQYF
TRBV19	TRBJ2-1	16	TRBD1	-	TGTGCCAGTAGTATACCGGGACAGCTCTCCTACAATGAGCAGTTCTTC	CASSIPGQLSYNEQFF
TRBV18	TRBJ1-4	16	-	-	TGTGCCAGCTCACCTAAGGGGGATCCAACTAATGAAAAACTGTTTTTT	CASSPKGDPTNEKLFF
TRBV3-1/TRBV3-2	TRBJ2-5	14	-	-	TGTGCCAGCAGCCAAGAGTCCATCGCGGAGACCCAGTACTTC	CASSQESIAETQYF
TRBV18	TRBJ2-7	14	TRBD1	-	TGTGCCAGCTCACCCGGACAGGGGGCCTACGAGCAGTACTTC	CASSPGQGAYEQYF
TRBV6-5	TRBJ2-7	15	TRBD1	-	TGTGCCAGCACCGATCCGGGACAGGGGGTATACGAGCAGTACTTC	CASTDPGQGVYEQYF
TRBV30	TRBJ1-1	13	-	-	TGTGCCTGCTGGGCCGGTAGAACGACTGAAGCTTTCTTT	CACWAGRTTEAFF
TRBV29-1	TRBJ1-1	13	-	-	TGCAGCGCTACGCCGGGGGGGAACACTGAAGCTTTCTTT	CSATPGGNTEAFF
TRBV12-3/TRBV12-4	TRBJ1-1	13	-	-	TGTGCCAGCAGTTTACGGATCGGCACTGAAGCTTTCTTT	CASSLRIGTEAFF
TRBV19	TRBJ1-6	18	TRBD1	-	TGTGCCAGTAGTACCAGTTGGGGACAGAGCTCCTATAATTCACCCCTCCACTTT	CASSTSWGQSSYNSPLHF
TRBV3-1/TRBV3-2	TRBJ2-7	12	-	-	TGTGCCAGCAGCCGGGAATCCTACGAGCAGTACTTC	CASSRESYEQYF
TRBV5-1	TRBJ2-3	15	TRBD2	-	TGCGCCAGCAGTAGACTAGCGGGGGACACAGATACGCAGTATTTT	CASSRLAGDTDTQYF
TRBV6-2/TRBV6-3	TRBJ2-3	13	-	once	TGTGCCAGCAGTTATGATGGTCCAGATACGCAGTATTTT	CASSYDGPDTQYF
TRBV3-1/TRBV3-2	TRBJ1-1	15	TRBD1	-	TGTGCCAGCAGCCAGTGGACAGGGGAGAACACTGAAGCTTTCTTT	CASSQWTGENTEAFF
TRBV7-3	TRBJ2-1	14	TRBD2	few	TGTGCCAGCAGCTTAGCGGGGGGTACCAATGAGCAGTTCTTC	CASSLAGGTNEQFF
TRBV6-5	TRBJ2-4	14	TRBD1	-	TGTGCCAGCAGTCATGACAGGGGGTTAGACATTCAGTACTTC	CASSHDRGLDIQYF
TRBV7-2	TRBJ2-7	14	-	-	TGTGCCAGCAGCTTAGCCAGGGGCCCCTACGAGCAGTACTTC	CASSLARGPYEQYF
TRBV6-1	TRBJ1-4	14	-	-	TGTGCCAGCAGTGAACGGGGGGATAATGAAAAACTGTTTTTT	CASSERGDNEKLFF
TRBV7-2	TRBJ1-2	15	TRBD1	-	TGTGCCAGCAGCCCTTTTCGGGACAGTAACTATGGCTACACCTTC	CASSPFRDSNYGYTF
TRBV10-2	TRBJ2-7	14	-	-	TGCGCCAGCAGCCGGGACTTCTCCACCTACGAGCAGTACTTC	CASSRDFSTYEQYF
TRBV12-5	TRBJ1-2	12	-	-	TGTGCTAGTGGTTCGGAATACTATGGCTACACCTTC	CASGSEYYGYTF
TRBV28	TRBJ1-3	12	-	few	TGTGCCAGCAGTTTGGTTCGGAACACCATATATTTT	CASSLVRNTIYF
TRBV6-1	TRBJ1-5	16	-	-	TGTGCCAGCAGTGGGGACGGATTTTATAGCAATCAGCCCCAGCATTTT	CASSGDGFYSNQPQHF
TRBV28	TRBJ2-5	12	-	-	TGTGCCAGCAGTTTCAGGTCGCGGACCCAGTACTTC	CASSFRSRTQYF
TRBV10-3	TRBJ1-5	14	-	-	TGTGCCATCAGTGGTTCTTTATTTAATCAGCCCCAGCATTTT	CAISGSLFNQPQHF
TRBV29-1	TRBJ1-4	14	-	once	TGCAGCGTTGAAGTCCAGGGACCTAATGAAAAACTGTTTTTT	CSVEVQGPNEKLFF
TRBV6-5	TRBJ2-7	15	-	-	TGTGCCAGCAGTTACTCCGTGACAGGGAGGTACGAGCAGTACTTC	CASSYSVTGRYEQYF
TRBV10-1	TRBJ2-1	13	TRBD2	-	TGCGCCAGCATTGGGGGGGTACACAATGAGCAGTTCTTC	CASIGGVHNEQFF
TRBV5-1	TRBJ2-2	17	TRBD1	-	TGCGCCAGCAGCCCATGGACAGGGGCGCTTGGGTCGGGGGAGCTGTTTTTT	CASSPWTGALGSGELFF
TRBV30	TRBJ2-5	14	-	-	TGTGCCTGGAGTGTCGGGGGGCCTCAAGAGACCCAGTACTTC	CAWSVGGPQETQYF
TRBV28	TRBJ1-2	14	-	-	TGTGCCAGCAGAACAATGGTAGGGTCTGGTGGCTACACCTTC	CASRTMVGSGGYTF
TRBV12-3/TRBV12-4	TRBJ1-3	13	-	-	TGTGCCAGCAGTTTCATGGCGCGAAACACCATATATTTT	CASSFMARNTIYF
TRBV9	TRBJ2-2	12	-	-	TGTGCCAGCAGCGTCGGAACCGGGGAGCTGTTTTTT	CASSVGTGELFF